This record covers a single TCR beta chain. What it binds is unknown. The sample comes from a study of OX40 agonist ivuxolimab in advanced cancers. Patients who had autoimmune disease history or got systemic immunosuppression were left out. The study's findings and limits: At doses 0.1 to 3.0 mg/kg, CD4+ and CD8+ clones expanded. CD4+ T cells averaged fewer expanded clones than CD8+ T cells. The expanded peripheral T cells' antigen specificity was not determined.

The repertoire was sequenced with immunoSEQ multiplex PCR; TCRdb's copy has only in-frame clones and lacks some. Found here are some 86,000 clones, about 94% of them singletons; the top ten hold around 10%. The CDR3 covers 16 residues. Trimming took 0 bases from V and 4 from J, leaving 15 bases between them. The germline V gene encodes CDR1 SGHAT and CDR2 FQNNGV. This TCR was sampled from an adult with an advanced solid tumor such as melanoma, head and neck, liver or kidney cancer. The V call is TRBV11-2, the J call TRBJ1-2; tentative D call: TRBD1 (5 bases). Sequencing was performed on CD4+ or CD8+ T cells sorted from blood, taken in a trial of the OX40 agonist ivuxolimab. CDR3 nucleotides: TGTGCCAGCAGCTTAGATAGTTGGCAGGGAAGCTATGGCTACACCTTC. Translating gives CASSLDSWQGSYGYTF. Full variable domain (missing parts from reference TRBV11-2 and TRBJ1-2): EAGVAQSPRYKIIEKRQSVAFWCNPISGHATLYWYQQILGQGPKLLIQFQNNGVVDDSQLPKDRFSAERLKGVDSTLKIQPAKLEDSAVYLCASSLDSWQGSYGYTFGSGTRLTVV.